This T cell receptor (beta chain) was captured by sequencing in a study of cytomegalovirus exposure and HLA in healthy donors. General observations from the study: As a later analysis revealed, the rate of TCR association differed by HLA locus, with DRB1 most and HLA-C fewest.

The PCR employed 60 Vbeta primers together with 13 Jbeta primers. The protocol was immunoSEQ multiplex PCR, while the TCRdb copy is restricted to in-frame clones and leaves out a portion. The table records hundreds of thousands of clones, roughly 81% of them present only once. In the case of this clone: Its antigen is currently unknown.

The CDR3 consists of 13 residues. Trimming removed 1 base from V and 12 bases from J; junction bases left unmatched: 6. From germline, CDR1 is SGHNT and CDR2 YENEEA. The receptor's source is a girl aged 2-10 years in good health and CMV-seronegative. The genes are TRBV11-3 and TRBJ2-1; 7 nucleotides match TRBD2. The material sequenced was PBMCs. As DNA, the CDR3 is TGTGCCAGCAGCTTAGTTCGGGACTACCCGCAGTTCTTC. Translating it yields CASSLVRDYPQFF. Looking up the rest from reference TRBV11-3 and TRBJ2-1 gives the full variable domain: EAGVVQSPRYKIIEKKQPVAFWCNPISGHNTLYWYLQNLGQGPELLIRYENEEAVDDSQLPKDRFSAERLKGVDSTLKIQPAELGDSAVYLCASSLVRDYPQFFGPGTRLTVL.